This T cell receptor (beta chain) was recorded in a study of blood T cell repertoires in COVID-19. Assay used: immunoSEQ multiplex PCR; TCRdb lists only in-frame clones, some missing. The table lists hundreds of thousands of clones, about 87% of them singletons. Germline V gene sequence: CDR1 SEHNR, CDR2 FQNEAQ (reference sequence). The CDR3 runs 13 residues. V was pared by 5 bases and J by 1 base, with 8 bases between. The rearrangement uses TRBV7-9 and TRBJ1-1; D is unresolved. This clonotype was sampled from a woman between 45 and 65 years old who had recovered from COVID-19. Sequencing was done on a sample of PBMCs or T cells enriched from blood (not recorded which). This chain's CDR3 is CASSSRRNTEAFF. CDR3 DNA sequence: TGTGCCAGCAGCAGTAGGAGGAACACTGAAGCTTTCTTT. Looking up the rest from reference TRBV7-9 and TRBJ1-1 gives the full variable domain: DTGVSQNPRHKITKRGQNVTFRCDPISEHNRLYWYRQTLGQGPEFLTYFQNEAQLEKSRLLSDRFSAERPKGSFSTLEIQRTEQGDSAMYLCASSSRRNTEAFFGQGTRLTVV.